This entry features one T cell receptor (beta chain) sequence. The target antigen is unknown. The sample comes from a study of shared clonotypes between healthy human individuals. Notes on the study in general: Depth was large, yet rarefaction showed that sorted-subset sequencing was incomplete. Sharing across several donors was seen in 4.5% to 5.5% of naive CD4 clonotypes.

Measured with immunoSEQ multiplex PCR; TCRdb has only the in-frame clones, and not every one. The sample records 2.5 million or so clones, around 94% being singletons. There were only Caucasian adults among the donors, and all lived in Nashville, Tennessee. There are 15 residues in the CDR3. V lost 5 bases to trimming and J lost 0 bases, with 13 bases between them. Germline assignment: CDR1 SGHTA and CDR2 FQGNSA. Sequenced sample: naive CD4+ T cells sorted from blood. Subset given: CD45RA+ positively selected. This rearrangement joins TRBV7-2 to TRBJ1-2, with D maybe TRBD1 (6 bases). The origin of this receptor is a man between 18 and 35 years old in good health. The DNA of the CDR3 is TGTGCCAGCAGCCCCAGACAGGCTTCTAACTATGGCTACACCTTC. Translated, it gives CASSPRQASNYGYTF. Full variable domain (rest looked up from reference TRBV7-2 and TRBJ1-2): GAGVSQSPSNKVTEKGKDVELRCDPISGHTALYWYRQSLGQGLEFLIYFQGNSAPDKSGLPSDRFSAERTGGSVSTLTIQRTQQEDSAVYLCASSPRQASNYGYTFGSGTRLTVV.